A selection of T cell receptor beta chains follows, all from one sample in a study of cytomegalovirus exposure and HLA in healthy donors. The table came from immunoSEQ multiplex PCR; TCRdb's copy has only in-frame clones and leaves some out. The sample records about 250,000 clones, roughly 90% being singletons. The sequencing sample was made of PBMCs. The receptors were sampled from a man between 18 and 29 years old in good health and CMV-seropositive. CDR3s include the opening cysteine and the closing phenylalanine or tryptophan. The D gene is left open where the match is weak. The listing skips clone size in some rows; elsewhere it reads once, few, many or a size class.

d_gene,v_gene,j_gene,abundance,len,CDR3aa,CDR3nt
-,TRBV5-1,TRBJ2-7,-,12,CASSLTSYEQYF,TGCGCCAGCAGCTTGACCTCCTACGAGCAGTACTTC
-,TRBV7-2,TRBJ2-7,few,13,CASSNPPIYEQYF,TGTGCCAGCAGCAACCCTCCTATTTACGAGCAGTACTTC
-,TRBV29-1,TRBJ2-7,-,11,CSVAGSGEQYF,TGCAGCGTTGCGGGATCGGGGGAGCAGTACTTC
TRBD2,TRBV4-3,TRBJ2-1,-,19,CASSQEPRSVAGHYNEQFF,TGCGCCAGCAGCCAAGAGCCGAGGTCGGTAGCGGGACACTACAATGAGCAGTTCTTC
-,TRBV28,TRBJ1-5,-,14,CASSLYREYQPQHF,TGTGCCAGCAGTTTATATCGGGAGTATCAGCCCCAGCATTTT
-,TRBV9,TRBJ2-1,once,15,CASSVGPYPPDEQFF,TGTGCCAGCAGCGTGGGGCCTTACCCCCCGGATGAGCAGTTCTTC
-,TRBV5-4,TRBJ2-2,-,16,CASSLISAGYTGELFF,TGTGCCAGCAGCTTGATCTCTGCGGGATACACCGGGGAGCTGTTTTTT
-,TRBV2,TRBJ1-3,few,14,CASSEAISGNTIYF,TGTGCCAGCAGTGAAGCGATCTCTGGAAACACCATATATTTT
-,TRBV27,TRBJ1-5,-,13,CASSLSSSQPQHF,TGTGCCAGCAGTTTATCGTCTAGTCAGCCCCAGCATTTT
TRBD1,TRBV2,TRBJ1-3,-,15,CASIRDRASGNTIYF,TGTGCCAGTATCCGGGACAGGGCCTCTGGAAACACCATATATTTT
-,TRBV20-1,TRBJ1-1,-,11,CSATPGTSAFF,TGCAGTGCTACCCCAGGGACCTCCGCTTTCTTT
-,TRBV6-1,TRBJ2-1,-,15,CASSWTSLRYNEQFF,TGTGCCAGCAGTTGGACCTCACTGAGATACAATGAGCAGTTCTTC
-,TRBV18,TRBJ1-3,-,16,CASSPPGQTYGNTIYF,TGTGCCAGCTCGCCTCCGGGACAAACTTATGGAAACACCATATATTTT
TRBD1,TRBV28,TRBJ1-4,-,14,CASSLGQGAYVPFF,TGTGCCAGCAGTCTGGGACAGGGGGCTTACGTGCCGTTTTTT
TRBD1,TRBV29-1,TRBJ1-1,-,12,CSVVQGRTEAFF,TGCAGCGTGGTACAGGGGCGGACTGAAGCTTTCTTT
-,TRBV25-1,TRBJ1-5,-,13,CASSVTGNQPQHF,TGTGCCAGCAGTGTCACAGGGAATCAGCCCCAGCATTTT
-,TRBV11-2,TRBJ2-1,once,16,CASIRGRDSTYNEQFF,TGTGCCAGCATCCGGGGGAGGGACAGTACCTACAATGAGCAGTTCTTC
TRBD1,TRBV18,TRBJ1-5,few,15,CASSAGTGVNQPQHF,TGTGCCAGCTCGGCAGGGACAGGGGTCAATCAGCCCCAGCATTTT
-,TRBV27,TRBJ1-2,-,16,CASSPRGWGENYGYTF,TGTGCCAGCAGTCCAAGGGGTTGGGGGGAGAACTATGGCTACACCTTC
TRBD1,TRBV4-1,TRBJ1-1,-,12,CASSSTGVEAFF,TGCGCCAGCAGCTCCACAGGGGTTGAAGCTTTCTTT
-,TRBV5-1,TRBJ1-1,once,14,CASSSRATNTEAFF,TGCGCCAGCAGCTCAAGGGCCACGAACACTGAAGCTTTCTTT
-,TRBV6-4,TRBJ2-3,-,16,CASSPGTYYSTDTQYF,TGTGCCAGCAGCCCCGGGACCTATTATAGCACAGATACGCAGTATTTT
-,TRBV2,TRBJ1-4,-,14,CASSGTATNEKLFF,TGTGCCAGCAGTGGGACAGCAACTAATGAAAAACTGTTTTTT
-,TRBV7-6,TRBJ2-5,-,14,CASSNDREGETQYF,TGTGCCAGCAGCAATGACAGGGAGGGAGAGACCCAGTACTTC
-,TRBV27,TRBJ2-1,-,13,CASSPVLGGEQFF,TGTGCCAGCAGTCCAGTACTCGGGGGTGAGCAGTTCTTC
-,TRBV5-4,TRBJ1-3,-,16,CASSSPSQGTGNTIYF,TGTGCCAGCAGCTCCCCCTCACAGGGAACTGGAAACACCATATATTTT
TRBD2,TRBV4-1,TRBJ2-1,once,17,CASSQPTSGSSYNEQFF,TGCGCCAGCAGCCAACCTACTAGCGGAAGCTCCTACAATGAGCAGTTCTTC
-,TRBV15,TRBJ2-7,few,14,CATSREEVPAEQYF,TGTGCCACCAGCAGAGAGGAGGTTCCTGCCGAGCAGTACTTC
-,TRBV27,TRBJ2-7,-,15,CASSALGTGTYEQYF,TGTGCCAGCAGTGCCCTGGGGACGGGAACCTACGAGCAGTACTTC
-,TRBV6-1,TRBJ1-5,-,15,CASSTDRISNQPQHF,TGTGCCAGCAGTACCGACAGGATTAGCAATCAGCCCCAGCATTTT
TRBD1,TRBV19,TRBJ2-7,-,13,CASSIQGAYEQYF,TGTGCCAGTAGTATACAGGGGGCCTACGAGCAGTACTTC
-,TRBV21-1,TRBJ2-3,once,14,CARKTSGREDTQYF,TGTGCCCGCAAGACTAGCGGGAGGGAGGATACGCAGTATTTT
TRBD1,TRBV5-1,TRBJ2-3,-,17,CASSLETRDRGGDTQYF,TGCGCCAGCAGCTTGGAAACCCGGGACAGGGGGGGAGATACGCAGTATTTT
-,TRBV2,TRBJ1-4,-,15,CASDPRGLTNEKLFF,TGTGCCAGCGATCCTCGGGGGCTGACTAATGAAAAACTGTTTTTT